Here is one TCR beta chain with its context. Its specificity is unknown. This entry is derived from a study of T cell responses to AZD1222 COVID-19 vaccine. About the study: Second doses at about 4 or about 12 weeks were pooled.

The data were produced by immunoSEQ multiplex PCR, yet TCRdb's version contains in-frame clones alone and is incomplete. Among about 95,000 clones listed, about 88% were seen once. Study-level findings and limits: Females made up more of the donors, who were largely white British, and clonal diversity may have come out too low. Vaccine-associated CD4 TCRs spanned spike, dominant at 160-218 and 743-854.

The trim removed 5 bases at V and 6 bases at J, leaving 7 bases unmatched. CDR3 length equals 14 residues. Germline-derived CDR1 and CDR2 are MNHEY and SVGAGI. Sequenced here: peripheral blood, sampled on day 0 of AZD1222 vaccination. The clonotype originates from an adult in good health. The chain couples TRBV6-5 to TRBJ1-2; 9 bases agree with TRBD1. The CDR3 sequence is CASSKDRGGDGYTF. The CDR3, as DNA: TGTGCCAGCAGTAAGGACAGGGGCGGGGATGGCTACACCTTC.